This T cell receptor beta chain is drawn from a study of post-analysis software for immune sequencing data. Whole-study context: In terms of disease course, relapsing-remitting, secondary progressive and progressive-relapsing multiple sclerosis were included.

In regard to this clonotype: Its antigen is not identified.

cDNA libraries for TCR beta contained unique molecular identifiers. TCRdb used MiXCR to reprocess the PCR reads, holding one entry per CDR3 protein. This table has 600,000 to 700,000 distinct CDR3 sequences, approximately 60% appearing once. With V trimmed by 3 bases and J by 1 base, 4 bases remained unmatched. The CDR3 totals 15 residues. The V gene's germline CDR1 is DFQATT and CDR2 SNEGSKA (reference sequence). Broader study findings: In patients, about 5 TRBV segments were more frequent than in controls, with TRBV5-6, TRBV5-1 and TRBV20-1 among them.

The TCR was taken from a girl aged 2-10 years with multiple sclerosis. Specimen: blood. The chain combines TRBV20-1 with TRBJ2-3; TRBD2 aligns across 10 bases. CDR3 in DNA: TGCAGTGCTAGTCTAGGGACTAGCGGCACAGATACGCAGTATTTT. Residues: CSASLGTSGTDTQYF.